The 11 T cell receptor beta chains listed next were all sequenced from one sample in a study of cytotoxic CD8 clonotypes in ibrutinib-treated CLL. Profiling relied on immunoSEQ multiplex PCR, and the TCRdb table lists in-frame clones only, not all of them. The table records 12,000 or so clones, approximately 65% of them present only once. The sequences come from PBMCs, collected before ibrutinib treatment. These receptors originate from a human donor with chronic lymphocytic leukemia.

The chain combines TRBV28 with TRBJ1-2; D is ambiguous. This CDR3 region has 16 residues. V shed 6 bases and J shed 9 bases, with 26 bases lying between them. CDR1 is MDHEN and CDR2 is SYDVKM in the germline V gene. The CDR3: CASSLARGWSLWRYTF. The CDR3 DNA is TGTGCCAGCAGCCTAGCACGGGGTTGGTCCCTATGGCGCTACACCTTC.

This clone is medium-sized in the sample. This chain uses TRBV7-9 with TRBJ2-5; 10 nucleotides align to TRBD2. J lost 4 bases, V lost 5 bases, and 13 bases had no gene match. Germline V gene lookup returns CDR1 SEHNR and CDR2 FQNEAQ (reference sequence). The CDR3 covers 17 residues. The CDR3 sequence: CASSPRGLAGDGETQYF. CDR3 nucleotides: TGTGCCAGCAGCCCAAGGGGGCTAGCGGGGGATGGAGAGACCCAGTACTTC.

This chain joins TRBV28 and TRBJ1-2; 8 bases match TRBD1. V shed 6 bases and J 6 bases; nucleotides not matched to a gene: 6. The CDR3 loop spans 13 amino acids. CDR1 is MDHEN, CDR2 SYDVKM, per germline. For the CDR3, the DNA is TGTGCCAGCAGGACAGGGGAATGGGATGGCTACACCTTC. Its translation is CASRTGEWDGYTF.

This clone is deemed medium-sized. The chain couples TRBV28 to TRBJ1-2; D unclear. Trimming removed 6 bases from V and 1 base from J, with 9 bases in between. In germline, CDR1 is MDHEN, CDR2 SYDVKM. This CDR3 has 13 amino acids. CDR3 region: CASSLQRNYGYTF. CDR3 in DNA: TGTGCCAGCAGCCTCCAGCGTAACTATGGCTACACCTTC.

In this sample, this clone is large. The chain employs TRBV7-2 and TRBJ1-2; TRBD1 might be the D (5 bases). With 5 bases removed from V and 3 bases from J, the gap between germline ends came to 13 bases. CDR3 length equals 14 residues. Germline values: CDR1 SGHTA, CDR2 FQGNSA. In DNA, the CDR3 is TGTGCCAGCAGCCCAGATTGGGGGGACTATGGCTACACCTTC. It is translated as CASSPDWGDYGYTF.

The sample holds a few counts of this clone. The gene calls are TRBV18 and TRBJ1-5; 9 bases line up with TRBD1. Germline assignment: CDR1 KGHSH and CDR2 LQKENI. The CDR3 is made up of 15 amino acids. J gave up 6 bases and V 3 bases, and 6 bases lay outside the gene matches. CDR3: CASSPTGGAGQPQHF. The CDR3 DNA reads as TGTGCCAGCTCACCCACAGGGGGCGCCGGTCAGCCCCAGCATTTT.

This sequence joins TRBV7-8 and TRBJ2-7, with D maybe TRBD2 (6 bases). Germline-derived CDR1 and CDR2 are SGHVS and FQNEAQ. This CDR3 is built from 15 residues. Trimming took off 4 bases at V and 2 bases at J, with 15 bases between the two ends. CDR3 in DNA: TGTGCCAGCAGCTCCGGAGGGGAAATCACCTACGAGCAGTACTTC. Amino acids: CASSSGGEITYEQYF.

This clone occurred a few times. V is TRBV6-4 and J is TRBJ2-1; 9 bases fit TRBD1. Germline values: CDR1 MRHNA, CDR2 SNTAGT. CDR3 length: 16 residues. After removal of 1 base from V and 6 bases from J, the junction contained 7 bases not matched to a gene. CDR3 region: CASSDWALGQGNEQFF. The CDR3, as DNA: TGTGCCAGCAGTGACTGGGCCCTGGGACAGGGCAATGAGCAGTTCTTC.

The V call is TRBV28, the J call TRBJ2-7; TRBD1 matches 11 bases. Germline assignment: CDR1 MDHEN and CDR2 SYDVKM. The CDR3 has 14 amino acids. The trim removed 6 bases at V and 5 bases at J, leaving 6 bases unmatched. The CDR3 sequence: CASRPGTGGDEQYF. The CDR3 nucleotides are TGTGCCAGCAGGCCCGGGACAGGGGGGGACGAGCAGTACTTC.

This sequence joins TRBV19 and TRBJ1-2; D not certain. The CDR3 spans 15 residues. Germline V gene lookup returns CDR1 LNHDA and CDR2 SQIVND (reference sequence). Trimming pared 0 bases from V and 8 bases from J, leaving 16 bases between. Here the CDR3 reads CASSIDRLGMKGYTF. In DNA form, the CDR3 reads TGTGCCAGTAGTATAGATCGTTTGGGGATGAAAGGCTACACCTTC.

The chain joins TRBV28 to TRBJ1-5; no reliable D call. The germline V gene encodes CDR1 MDHEN and CDR2 SYDVKM. The CDR3 has 13 amino acids. Trimming took 5 bases from V and 2 from J, leaving 7 bases between them. CDR3 nucleotides: TGTGCCAGCAGTCTACTCGGCAATCAGCCCCAGCATTTT. Encoded protein: CASSLLGNQPQHF.